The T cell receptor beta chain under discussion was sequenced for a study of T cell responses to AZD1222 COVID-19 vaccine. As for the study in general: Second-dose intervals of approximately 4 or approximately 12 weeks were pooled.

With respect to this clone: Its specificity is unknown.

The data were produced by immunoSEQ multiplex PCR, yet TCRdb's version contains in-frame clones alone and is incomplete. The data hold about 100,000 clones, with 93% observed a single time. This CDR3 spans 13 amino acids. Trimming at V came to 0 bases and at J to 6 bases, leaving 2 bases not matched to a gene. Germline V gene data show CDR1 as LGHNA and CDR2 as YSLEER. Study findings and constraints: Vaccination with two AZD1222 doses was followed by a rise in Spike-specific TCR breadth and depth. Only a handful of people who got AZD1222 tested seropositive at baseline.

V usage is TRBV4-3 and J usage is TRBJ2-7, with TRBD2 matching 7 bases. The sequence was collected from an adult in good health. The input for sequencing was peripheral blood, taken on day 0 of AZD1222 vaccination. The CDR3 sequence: CASSQDGRVEQYF. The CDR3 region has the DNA TGCGCCAGCAGCCAAGATGGGAGGGTCGAGCAGTACTTC.